Listed below are T cell receptor beta chains from one sample, sequenced in a study of cytomegalovirus exposure and HLA in healthy donors. Produced via immunoSEQ multiplex PCR; TCRdb's table is partial and in-frame only. The repertoire includes about 200,000 clones, more than 75% of them detected once, and approximately 0.39% sits in the top ten. The sequenced sample consisted of PBMCs. Source of these receptors: a male donor in good health and CMV-seropositive. Each CDR3 is given with its conserved first and last residue. Part of the rows lack a size; the others show once, few, many or a class for expanded clones.

v_gene	abundance	j_gene	len	CDR3aa
TRBV28	-	TRBJ2-3	15	CASSLGGGPADTQYF
TRBV6-1	-	TRBJ2-2	11	CASTPYGELFF
TRBV7-9	few	TRBJ2-5	14	CSSSSPEGQETQYF
TRBV27	-	TRBJ2-1	15	CASSSGTSVYNEQFF
TRBV7-2	-	TRBJ1-1	11	CASSSYTEAFF
TRBV7-2	-	TRBJ2-1	17	CASTQLAGASSYNEQFF
TRBV4-1	-	TRBJ1-1	14	CASSQDRIGLQAFF
TRBV11-2	few	TRBJ1-1	15	CASSLRQGVDTEAFF
TRBV5-1	-	TRBJ1-4	16	CASSLMPGDTNEKLFF
TRBV18	-	TRBJ2-1	14	CASSPDSLRNEQFF
TRBV28	-	TRBJ2-1	14	CASSSGTGGSEQFF
TRBV29-1	-	TRBJ1-2	13	CSVELGLNYGYTF
TRBV11-2	-	TRBJ2-5	15	CASSSTQGRRETQYF
TRBV9	-	TRBJ2-5	14	CASSVQAGQETQYF
TRBV7-3	-	TRBJ2-7	15	CASSPGQGSTYEQYF
TRBV11-2	-	TRBJ1-5	14	CASSLEPGVGPQHF
TRBV4-3	-	TRBJ2-2	16	CASSQESGSITGELFF
TRBV5-1	once	TRBJ2-3	15	CASSLAQVNTDTQYF
TRBV5-4	-	TRBJ2-3	16	CASSLGGGADTDTQYF
TRBV5-5	once	TRBJ1-4	15	CASNRQGAEVEKLFF
TRBV7-3	-	TRBJ1-1	13	CASRPTGNTEAFF
TRBV11-2	once	TRBJ2-3	12	CASSRETDTQYF
TRBV7-8	-	TRBJ1-2	11	CASSSDYGYTF
TRBV4-1	-	TRBJ2-7	15	CASSQDGDRGDWQYF
TRBV5-1	-	TRBJ2-5	15	CASSRLAGTQETQYF
TRBV4-3	-	TRBJ1-2	16	CASSQGAAGGRYGYTF
TRBV4-3	-	TRBJ1-1	15	CASSPRPLQREPAFF
TRBV6-1	-	TRBJ2-7	15	CASSDDSSGIYEQYF
TRBV28	few	TRBJ1-5	15	CASSFPVPGNQPQHF
TRBV6-1	-	TRBJ1-4	14	CAAVMGAENEKLFF
TRBV6-1	once	TRBJ1-3	15	CASKRDSASGNTIYF
TRBV7-2	-	TRBJ1-5	14	CASSPGQGGQPQHF
TRBV7-2	-	TRBJ1-1	15	CASSPYTGMNTEAFF
TRBV5-6	-	TRBJ2-7	13	CASSLAGSYEQYF
TRBV4-2	-	TRBJ2-7	15	CASSQEIGGHYEQYF
TRBV4-1	-	TRBJ2-5	15	CASSQVGTGEETQYF
TRBV9	-	TRBJ1-1	15	CASSETGGLNTEAFF
TRBV11-2	-	TRBJ1-4	16	CASSLERGGAGEKLFF
TRBV5-4	-	TRBJ2-6	12	CASSTGTSFLTF
TRBV6-5	-	TRBJ1-2	12	CASSYPGQRYTF
TRBV5-4	-	TRBJ2-5	17	CASSLGSGGEVRETQYF